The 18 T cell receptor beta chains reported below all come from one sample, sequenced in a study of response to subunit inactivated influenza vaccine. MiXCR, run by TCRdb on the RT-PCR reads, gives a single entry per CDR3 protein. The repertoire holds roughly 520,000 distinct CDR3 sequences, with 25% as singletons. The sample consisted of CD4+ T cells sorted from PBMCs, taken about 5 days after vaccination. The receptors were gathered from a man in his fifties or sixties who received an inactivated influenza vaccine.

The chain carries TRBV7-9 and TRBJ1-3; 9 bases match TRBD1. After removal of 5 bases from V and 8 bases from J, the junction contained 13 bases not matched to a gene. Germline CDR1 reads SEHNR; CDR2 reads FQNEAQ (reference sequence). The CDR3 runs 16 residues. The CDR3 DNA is TGTGCCAGCAGCAGGCGACGGACAGGGGATGTAGACACCATATATTTT. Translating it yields CASSRRRTGDVDTIYF.

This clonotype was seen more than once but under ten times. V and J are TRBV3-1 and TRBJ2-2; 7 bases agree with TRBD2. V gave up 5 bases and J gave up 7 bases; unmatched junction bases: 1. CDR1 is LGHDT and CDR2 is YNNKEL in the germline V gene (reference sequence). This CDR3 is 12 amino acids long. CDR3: CASSSGGGELFF. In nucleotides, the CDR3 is TGTGCCAGCAGCTCGGGAGGCGGGGAGCTGTTTTTT.

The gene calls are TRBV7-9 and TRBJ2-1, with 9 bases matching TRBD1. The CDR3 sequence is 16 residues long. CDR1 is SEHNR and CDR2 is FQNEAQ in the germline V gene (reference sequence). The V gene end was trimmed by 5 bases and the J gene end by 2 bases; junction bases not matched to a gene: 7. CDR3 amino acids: CASSDRQGGTYNEQFF. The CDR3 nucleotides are TGTGCCAGCAGCGACAGACAGGGGGGAACCTACAATGAGCAGTTCTTC.

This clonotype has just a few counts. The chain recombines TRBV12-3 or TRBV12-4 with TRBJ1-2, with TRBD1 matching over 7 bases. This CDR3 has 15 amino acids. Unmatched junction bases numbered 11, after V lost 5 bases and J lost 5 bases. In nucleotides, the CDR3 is TGTGCCAGCAGTCCAGGGACAGTCCGTACTTATGGCTACACCTTC. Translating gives CASSPGTVRTYGYTF.

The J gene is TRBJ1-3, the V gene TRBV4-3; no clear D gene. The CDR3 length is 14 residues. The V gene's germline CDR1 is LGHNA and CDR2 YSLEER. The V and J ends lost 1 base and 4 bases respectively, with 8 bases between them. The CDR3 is CASSQVSTGNTIYF. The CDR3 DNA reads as TGCGCCAGCAGCCAAGTGTCTACCGGAAACACCATATATTTT.

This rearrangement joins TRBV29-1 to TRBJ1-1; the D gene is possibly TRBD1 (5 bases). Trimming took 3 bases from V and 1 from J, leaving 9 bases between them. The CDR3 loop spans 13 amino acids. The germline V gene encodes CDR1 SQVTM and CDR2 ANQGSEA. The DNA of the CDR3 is TGCAGCGTTGATGACAGTAAGAACACTGAAGCTTTCTTT. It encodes CSVDDSKNTEAFF. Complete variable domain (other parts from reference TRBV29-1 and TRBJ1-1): SAVISQKPSRDICQRGTSLTIQCQVDSQVTMMFWYRQQPGQSLTLIATANQGSEATYESGFVIDKFPISRPNLTFSTLTVSNMSPEDSSIYLCSVDDSKNTEAFFGQGTRLTVV.

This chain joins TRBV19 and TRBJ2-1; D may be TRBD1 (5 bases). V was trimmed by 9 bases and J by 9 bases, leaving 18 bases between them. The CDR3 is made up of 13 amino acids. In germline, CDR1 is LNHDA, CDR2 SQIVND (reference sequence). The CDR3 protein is CASRGHRTGEQFF. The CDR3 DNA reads TGTGCCAGCCGAGGACATCGAACGGGTGAGCAGTTCTTC.

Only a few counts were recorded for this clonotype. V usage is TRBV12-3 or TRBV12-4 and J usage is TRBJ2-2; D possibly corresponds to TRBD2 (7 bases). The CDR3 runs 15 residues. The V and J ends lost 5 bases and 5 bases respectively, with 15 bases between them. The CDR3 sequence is CASSPRGASTGELFF. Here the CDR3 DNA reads TGTGCCAGCAGTCCTCGGGGGGCCAGTACCGGGGAGCTGTTTTTT.

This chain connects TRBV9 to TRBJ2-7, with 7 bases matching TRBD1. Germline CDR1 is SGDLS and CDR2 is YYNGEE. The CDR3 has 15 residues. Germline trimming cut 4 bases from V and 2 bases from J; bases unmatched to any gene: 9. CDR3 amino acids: CASSPTTGNPYEQYF. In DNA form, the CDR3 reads TGTGCCAGCAGCCCCACGACAGGGAACCCCTACGAGCAGTACTTC.

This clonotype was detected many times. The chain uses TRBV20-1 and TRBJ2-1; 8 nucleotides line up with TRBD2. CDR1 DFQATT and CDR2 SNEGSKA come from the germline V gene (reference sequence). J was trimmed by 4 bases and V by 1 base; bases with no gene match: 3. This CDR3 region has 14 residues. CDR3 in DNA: TGCAGTGCTAGAGGTACTAGCGGATACAATGAGCAGTTCTTC. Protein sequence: CSARGTSGYNEQFF.

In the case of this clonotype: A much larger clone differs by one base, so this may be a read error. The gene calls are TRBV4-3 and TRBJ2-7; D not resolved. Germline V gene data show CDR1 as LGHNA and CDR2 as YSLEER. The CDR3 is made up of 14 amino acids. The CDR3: CSSSQSVQFYEQYF. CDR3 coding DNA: TGCTCCAGCAGCCAAAGCGTACAGTTCTACGAGCAGTACTTC.

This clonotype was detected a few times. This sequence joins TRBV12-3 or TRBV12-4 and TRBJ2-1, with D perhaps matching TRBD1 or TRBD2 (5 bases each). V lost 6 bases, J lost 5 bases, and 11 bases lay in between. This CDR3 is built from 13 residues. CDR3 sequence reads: CASSRDRHNEQFF. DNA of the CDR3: TGTGCCAGCAGCAGGGACCGACACAATGAGCAGTTCTTC.

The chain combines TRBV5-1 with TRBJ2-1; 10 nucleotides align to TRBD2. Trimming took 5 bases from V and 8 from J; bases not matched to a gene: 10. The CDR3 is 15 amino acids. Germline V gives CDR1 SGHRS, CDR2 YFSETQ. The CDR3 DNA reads TGCGCCAGCAGGTCTAGCGGGAGTACTTGGGATGAGCAGTTCTTC. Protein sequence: CASRSSGSTWDEQFF. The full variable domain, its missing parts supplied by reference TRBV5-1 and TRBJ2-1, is KAGVTQTPRYLIKTRGQQVTLSCSPISGHRSVSWYQQTPGQGLQFLFEYFSETQRNKGNFPGRFSGRQFSNSRSEMNVSTLELGDSALYLCASRSSGSTWDEQFFGPGTRLTVL.

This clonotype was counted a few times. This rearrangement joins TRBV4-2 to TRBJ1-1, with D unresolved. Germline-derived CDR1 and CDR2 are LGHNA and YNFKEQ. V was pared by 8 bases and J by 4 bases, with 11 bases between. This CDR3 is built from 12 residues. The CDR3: CASRSIGTEAFF. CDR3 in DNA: TGTGCCAGCCGAAGTATAGGCACTGAAGCTTTCTTT.

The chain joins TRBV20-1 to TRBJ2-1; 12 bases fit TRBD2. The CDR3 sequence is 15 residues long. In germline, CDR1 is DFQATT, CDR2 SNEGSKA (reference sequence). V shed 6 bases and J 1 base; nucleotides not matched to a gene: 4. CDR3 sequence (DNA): TGCAGTGCCCCACTAGCGGGAGGTTCCTACAATGAGCAGTTCTTC. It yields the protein CSAPLAGGSYNEQFF.

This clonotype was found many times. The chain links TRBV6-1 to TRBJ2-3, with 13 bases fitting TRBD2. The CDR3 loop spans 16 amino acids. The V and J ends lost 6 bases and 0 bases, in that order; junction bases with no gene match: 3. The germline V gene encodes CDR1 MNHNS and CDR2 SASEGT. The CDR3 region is CASSLGLAGSTDTQYF. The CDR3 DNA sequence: TGTGCCAGCAGCCTGGGACTAGCGGGGAGCACAGATACGCAGTATTTT.

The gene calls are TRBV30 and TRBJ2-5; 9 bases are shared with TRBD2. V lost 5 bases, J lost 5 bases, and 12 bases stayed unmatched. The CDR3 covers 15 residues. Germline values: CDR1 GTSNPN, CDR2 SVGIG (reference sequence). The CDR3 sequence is CAWARYSGGRETQYF. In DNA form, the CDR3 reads TGTGCCTGGGCCAGATACAGCGGGGGGCGGGAGACCCAGTACTTC.

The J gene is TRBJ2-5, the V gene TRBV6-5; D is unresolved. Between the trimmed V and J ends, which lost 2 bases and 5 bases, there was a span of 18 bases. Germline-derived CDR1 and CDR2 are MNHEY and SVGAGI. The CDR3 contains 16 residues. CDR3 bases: TGTGCCAGCAGTTACAGTCCGCGAGGCAGGTCGGAGACCCAGTACTTC. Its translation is CASSYSPRGRSETQYF.